This T cell receptor (beta chain) was captured in a study of cytomegalovirus exposure and HLA in healthy donors. Trimming cost V 0 bases and J 8 bases; bases outside gene matches: 10. CDR3 length: 16 amino acids. CDR1 MNHNY and CDR2 SVGAGI come from the germline V gene (reference sequence). A multiplex PCR was run with 60 Vbeta primers and 13 Jbeta primers. Method: immunoSEQ multiplex PCR; TCRdb's copy keeps in-frame clones and lacks some. The sample gives fewer than 90,000 clones, about 73% of which show up once; roughly 10% is in the top ten. Though probably carrying unrecorded immune exposures, donors were nominally healthy at sampling.

This chain joins TRBV6-6 and TRBJ1-2; 9 bases align to TRBD1. This sequence originates from a woman aged 45 to 65 in good health and CMV-seropositive. The sample was PBMCs. The DNA for the CDR3 is TGTGCCAGCAGTTACTCGAATCCGGGACAGGGAAACGGCTACACCTTC. It is translated as CASSYSNPGQGNGYTF.